The T cell receptor (beta chain) described here comes from a study of blood T cell repertoires in COVID-19. About the study: Samples came from the United States, Italy and Spain, spanning acute and convalescent COVID-19. T cells, B-cell-depleted T cells, or PBMCs provided the cDNA or gDNA that served as material.

V was clipped by 3 bases and J by 0 bases, with 9 bases between them. The germline CDR1 and CDR2 sequences are MNHNS and SASEGT. CDR3 size: 15 residues. The assay was immunoSEQ multiplex PCR, and TCRdb's table has in-frame clones only and misses some. The sample carries 90,000 to 120,000 clones, 80% to 95% recorded once. This sequence was found in a man in his sixties with acute or convalescent COVID-19. The sample consisted of peripheral blood. The J gene is TRBJ2-1, the V gene TRBV6-1, with D perhaps TRBD2 (5 bases). The CDR3: CASSDSGSSYNEQFF. The CDR3 DNA follows: TGTGCCAGCAGTGATTCGGGGAGCTCCTACAATGAGCAGTTCTTC.